These T cell receptor beta chains were read from a single sample in a study of blood T cell repertoires in COVID-19. Data came from immunoSEQ multiplex PCR; TCRdb stores just in-frame clones and leaves some out. The sample lists 200,000 to 300,000 clones, approximately 86% occurring once. The sample was PBMCs or T cells enriched from blood (not recorded which). The receptor set was obtained from a woman under 30 who had recovered from COVID-19. The CDR3 runs from the conserved cysteine through the conserved F or W. D genes are given only for firm matches. Only part of the rows carry a size: once, few, many, or a class if the clone is expanded.

v_gene	abundance	j_gene	d_gene	CDR3nt	CDR3aa
TRBV3-1/TRBV3-2	once	TRBJ2-7	TRBD2	TGTGCCAGCAGCCAAGACGGGCTAGCGGGAGGGCTCTACGAGCAGTACTTC	CASSQDGLAGGLYEQYF
TRBV11-2	NA	TRBJ2-1	NA	TGTGCCAGCAGTTTGCCCGGCAATGAGCAGTTCTTC	CASSLPGNEQFF
TRBV20-1	NA	TRBJ2-5	TRBD1	TGCAGTGCTAGTTACTGGACAGGAGTAGAGACCCAGTACTTC	CSASYWTGVETQYF
TRBV7-8	NA	TRBJ1-2	NA	TGTGCCAGCAGCCAGACAGGTCCTTGGGATGGCTACACCTTC	CASSQTGPWDGYTF
TRBV12-5	NA	TRBJ2-3	NA	TGTGCTAGTGCCTTGGAGATCACAGATACGCAGTATTTT	CASALEITDTQYF
TRBV5-1	NA	TRBJ1-2	TRBD1	TGCGCCAGCAGCTTGCCAGGGGGAGACTATGGCTACACCTTC	CASSLPGGDYGYTF
TRBV5-1	NA	TRBJ2-2	TRBD2	TGCGCCAGCAGCTCTAGGACTAGCGGTGATAACACCGGGGAGCTGTTTTTT	CASSSRTSGDNTGELFF
TRBV6-6	NA	TRBJ1-2	NA	TGTGCCAGCAGTTACTCGCCCAGTTACTATGGCTACACCTTC	CASSYSPSYYGYTF
TRBV5-1	NA	TRBJ1-2	TRBD1	TGCGCCAGCAGCTTGGAATATGGGACAGGGGGAACCTATGGCTACACCTTC	CASSLEYGTGGTYGYTF
TRBV2	NA	TRBJ2-1	NA	TGTGCCAGCAGTGGGGACTCCATTAATGAGCAGTTCTTC	CASSGDSINEQFF
TRBV11-2	once	TRBJ2-3	NA	TGTGCCAGCAGGAGACCCGGGACTAGCACAGATACGCAGTATTTT	CASRRPGTSTDTQYF
TRBV6-5	NA	TRBJ2-1	TRBD2	TGTGCCAGCAGTTACTCGAGGACTAGAGGCAATGAGCAGTTCTTC	CASSYSRTRGNEQFF
TRBV10-2	NA	TRBJ2-3	TRBD1	TGCGCCAGCAGTGTGGGGCAGGGGGACACAGATACGCAGTATTTT	CASSVGQGDTDTQYF
TRBV19	once	TRBJ2-2	NA	TGTGCCAGTAGTATACGAGGGCTCGCGAACACCGGGGAGCTGTTTTTT	CASSIRGLANTGELFF
TRBV7-2	NA	TRBJ2-3	TRBD2	TGTGCCAGCAGCCCTAGCGGGAGCACAGATACGCAGTATTTT	CASSPSGSTDTQYF
TRBV27	NA	TRBJ2-7	TRBD1	TGTGCCAGCAGACTGATCGGGACAGGGTCCCACGAGCAGTACTTC	CASRLIGTGSHEQYF
TRBV19	NA	TRBJ2-2	NA	TGTGCCAGTAGTATAGAACTTTACACCGGGGAGCTGTTTTTT	CASSIELYTGELFF
TRBV15	once	TRBJ1-5	NA	TGTGCCACCAGCAGAGACAGGAGGGACAATCAGCCCCAGCATTTT	CATSRDRRDNQPQHF
TRBV29-1	NA	TRBJ2-7	TRBD2	TGCAGCGTTCTAGGGGTGAGCGGGGTCTCCTACGAGCAGTACTTC	CSVLGVSGVSYEQYF
TRBV19	NA	TRBJ1-3	TRBD1	TGTGCCAGTGGATGGACAGGGGCTGGAAACACCATATATTTT	CASGWTGAGNTIYF
TRBV2	NA	TRBJ1-5	NA	TGTGCCATAAAGGGAGAGTACAATCAGCCCCAGCATTTT	CAIKGEYNQPQHF
TRBV5-4	NA	TRBJ1-2	NA	TGTGCCAGCAGCATTGACAGCAACTATGGCTACACCTTC	CASSIDSNYGYTF
TRBV6-6	NA	TRBJ2-7	NA	TGTGCCAGCAGTCGCCCCCCCGGAGAGGGCCGAGCCTACGAGCAGTACTTC	CASSRPPGEGRAYEQYF
TRBV5-1	NA	TRBJ2-1	TRBD1	TGCGCCAGCAGCTTGTTACAGGGGAGAGGTGAGCAGTTCTTC	CASSLLQGRGEQFF
TRBV7-9	NA	TRBJ1-5	NA	TGTGCCAGCAGCCCAAGTGGGGCCAATCAGCCCCAGCATTTT	CASSPSGANQPQHF
TRBV5-5	once	TRBJ2-3	TRBD2	TGTGCCAGCAGCTCGCCCCGACTAGCGGGAGGAACGGATACGCAGTATTTT	CASSSPRLAGGTDTQYF
TRBV10-3	NA	TRBJ1-1	NA	TGTGCCATCAGTCTCGGGACAAGCCACACTGAAGCTTTCTTT	CAISLGTSHTEAFF
TRBV15	NA	TRBJ2-1	TRBD2	TGTGCCACCAGTCTAGCGGGAGGGCCACATGAGCAGTTCTTC	CATSLAGGPHEQFF